This TCR beta chain was observed in a study of shared clonotypes between healthy human individuals. Study-wide context: The study drew on a couple of women and a few men aged 18 to 49 as donors.

Deep-level settings were used for running the assay. In the source study's methods: Owing to the provision of junction-only sequences devoid of quality scores by immunoSEQ, filtering differed. Generated by immunoSEQ multiplex PCR, the TCRdb table keeps only in-frame clones and is missing some. V and J calls and clone size are given by that table; D and trimming were obtained from the DNA. The top ten hold about 1.1% of the sample, which has just over 2,000,000 clones, roughly 95% seen once. The V gene's germline CDR1 is MNHEY and CDR2 SMNVEV (reference sequence). V trimming: 6 bases; J trimming: 5 bases; junction bases outside the gene matches: 7. The CDR3 loop spans 14 amino acids. CD45RO-negative, CCR7-selected cells formed the naive CD8 fraction, which excluded terminally differentiated effector memory CD45RA+ cells.

The chain links TRBV27 to TRBJ1-5, with 7 nucleotides matching TRBD1. The receptor was derived from a man between 18 and 35 years old in good health. The sequencing input was naive CD8+ T cells sorted from blood. CDR3 loop: CASRDGTAYQPQHF. In nucleotides, the CDR3 is TGTGCCAGCAGGGACGGGACAGCTTATCAGCCCCAGCATTTT.